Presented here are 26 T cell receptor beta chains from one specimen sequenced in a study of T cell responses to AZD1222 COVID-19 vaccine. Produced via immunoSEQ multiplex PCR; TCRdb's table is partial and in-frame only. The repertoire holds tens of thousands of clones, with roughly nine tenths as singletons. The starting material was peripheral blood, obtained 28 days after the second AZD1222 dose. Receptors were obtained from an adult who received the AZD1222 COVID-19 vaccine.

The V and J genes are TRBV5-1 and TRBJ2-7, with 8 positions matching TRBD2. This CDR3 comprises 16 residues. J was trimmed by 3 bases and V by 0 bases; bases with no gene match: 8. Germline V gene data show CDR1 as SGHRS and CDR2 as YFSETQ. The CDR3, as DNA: TGCGCCAGCAGCTTGGGTCTTGCGGGGGGATTCTACGAGCAGTACTTC. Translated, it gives CASSLGLAGGFYEQYF.

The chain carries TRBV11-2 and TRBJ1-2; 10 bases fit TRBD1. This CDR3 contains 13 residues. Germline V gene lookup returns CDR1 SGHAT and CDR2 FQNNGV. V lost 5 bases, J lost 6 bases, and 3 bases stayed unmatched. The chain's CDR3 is CASSTGQGHGYTF. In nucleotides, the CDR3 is TGTGCCAGCAGCACGGGACAGGGGCATGGCTACACCTTC.

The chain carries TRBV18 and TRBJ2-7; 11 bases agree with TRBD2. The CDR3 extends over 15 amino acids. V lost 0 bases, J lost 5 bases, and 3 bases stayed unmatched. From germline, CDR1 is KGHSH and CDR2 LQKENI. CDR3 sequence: CASSPPGLAAHEQYF. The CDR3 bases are TGTGCCAGCTCACCACCGGGACTAGCGGCCCACGAGCAGTACTTC. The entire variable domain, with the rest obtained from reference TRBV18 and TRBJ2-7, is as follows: NAGVMQNPRHLVRRRGQEARLRCSPMKGHSHVYWYRQLPEEGLKFMVYLQKENIIDESGMPKERFSAEFPKEGPSILRIQQVVRGDSAAYFCASSPPGLAAHEQYFGPGTRLTVT.

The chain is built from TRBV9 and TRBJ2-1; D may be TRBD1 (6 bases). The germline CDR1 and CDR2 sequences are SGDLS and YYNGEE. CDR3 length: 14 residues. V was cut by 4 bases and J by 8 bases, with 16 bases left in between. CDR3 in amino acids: CASSPARGRDEQFF. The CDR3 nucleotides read TGTGCCAGCAGCCCAGCCAGGGGCCGGGATGAGCAGTTCTTC.

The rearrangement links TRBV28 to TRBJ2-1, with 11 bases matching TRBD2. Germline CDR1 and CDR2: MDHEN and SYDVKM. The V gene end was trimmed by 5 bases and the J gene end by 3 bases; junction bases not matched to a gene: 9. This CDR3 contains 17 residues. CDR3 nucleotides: TGTGCCAGCAGTGGCCTCCCCGGGACTAGCGGCTACAATGAGCAGTTCTTC. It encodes CASSGLPGTSGYNEQFF.

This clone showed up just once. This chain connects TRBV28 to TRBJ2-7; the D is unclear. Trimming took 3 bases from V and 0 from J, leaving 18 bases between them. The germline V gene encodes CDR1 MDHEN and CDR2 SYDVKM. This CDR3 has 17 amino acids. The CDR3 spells CASSLDVGEVSSYEQYF. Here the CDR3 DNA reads TGTGCCAGCAGTTTGGACGTTGGCGAGGTCAGCTCCTACGAGCAGTACTTC.

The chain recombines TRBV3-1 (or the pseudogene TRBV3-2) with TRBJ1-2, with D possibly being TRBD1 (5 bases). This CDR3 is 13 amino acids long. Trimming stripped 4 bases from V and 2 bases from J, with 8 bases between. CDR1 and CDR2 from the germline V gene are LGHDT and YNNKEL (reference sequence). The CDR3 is CASSPGLNYGYTF. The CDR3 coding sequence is TGTGCCAGCAGCCCGGGACTCAACTATGGCTACACCTTC.

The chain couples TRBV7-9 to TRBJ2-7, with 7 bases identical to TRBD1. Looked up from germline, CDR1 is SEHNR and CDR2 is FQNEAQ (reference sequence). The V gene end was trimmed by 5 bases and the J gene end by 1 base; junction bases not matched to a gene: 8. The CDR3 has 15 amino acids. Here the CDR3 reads CASSEGQFLSYEQYF. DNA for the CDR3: TGTGCCAGCAGCGAGGGACAGTTTCTATCCTACGAGCAGTACTTC. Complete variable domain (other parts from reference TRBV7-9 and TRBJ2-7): DTGVSQNPRHKITKRGQNVTFRCDPISEHNRLYWYRQTLGQGPEFLTYFQNEAQLEKSRLLSDRFSAERPKGSFSTLEIQRTEQGDSAMYLCASSEGQFLSYEQYFGPGTRLTVT.

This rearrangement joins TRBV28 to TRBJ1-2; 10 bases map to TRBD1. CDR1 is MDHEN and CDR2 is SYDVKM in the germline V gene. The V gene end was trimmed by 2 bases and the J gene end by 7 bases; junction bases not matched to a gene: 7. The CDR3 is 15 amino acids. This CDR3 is CASSLIRDRGGGYTF. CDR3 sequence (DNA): TGTGCCAGCAGTTTAATCCGGGACAGGGGAGGTGGCTACACCTTC.

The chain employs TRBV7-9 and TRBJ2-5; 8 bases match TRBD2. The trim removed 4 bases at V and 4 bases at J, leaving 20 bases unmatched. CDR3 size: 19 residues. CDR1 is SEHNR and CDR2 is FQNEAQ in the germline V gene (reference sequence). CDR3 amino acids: CASSSGRVGAGTRLETQYF. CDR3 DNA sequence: TGTGCCAGCAGCTCCGGGAGGGTTGGGGCCGGGACGAGGTTAGAGACCCAGTACTTC.

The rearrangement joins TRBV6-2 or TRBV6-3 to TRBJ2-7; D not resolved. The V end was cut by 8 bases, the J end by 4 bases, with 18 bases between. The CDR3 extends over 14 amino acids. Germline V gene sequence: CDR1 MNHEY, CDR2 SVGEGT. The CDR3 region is CASCPSVASYEQYF. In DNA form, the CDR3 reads TGTGCCAGCTGCCCGTCGGTCGCTTCTTACGAGCAGTACTTC.

In DNA form, the CDR3 reads TGTGCCAGCAGCTTGGACAGGGGGGAGGAAAAACTGTTTTTT. The encoded protein is CASSLDRGEEKLFF. This chain links TRBV7-9 with TRBJ1-4; 10 bases match TRBD1. With V trimmed by 3 bases and J by 8 bases, 3 bases remained unmatched. The CDR3 extends over 14 amino acids. Germline V CDR1 and CDR2: SEHNR, FQNEAQ (reference sequence).

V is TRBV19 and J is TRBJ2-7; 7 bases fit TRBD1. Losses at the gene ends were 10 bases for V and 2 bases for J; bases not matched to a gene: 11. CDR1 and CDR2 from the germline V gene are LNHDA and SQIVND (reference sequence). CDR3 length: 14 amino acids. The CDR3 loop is CATSSPGQTYEQYF. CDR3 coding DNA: TGTGCCACCTCCTCCCCGGGACAGACCTACGAGCAGTACTTC.

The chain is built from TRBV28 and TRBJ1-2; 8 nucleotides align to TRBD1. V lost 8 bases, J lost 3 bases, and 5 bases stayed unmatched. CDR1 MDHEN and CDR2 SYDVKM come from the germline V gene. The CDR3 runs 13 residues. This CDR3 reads CASRGQGYYGYTF. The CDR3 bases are TGTGCCAGCCGTGGACAGGGCTACTATGGCTACACCTTC.

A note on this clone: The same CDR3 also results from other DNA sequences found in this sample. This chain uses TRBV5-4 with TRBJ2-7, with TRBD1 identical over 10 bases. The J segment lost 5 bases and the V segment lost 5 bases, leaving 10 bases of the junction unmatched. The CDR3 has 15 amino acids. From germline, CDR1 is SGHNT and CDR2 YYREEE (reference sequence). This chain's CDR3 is CASSERQGARNEQYF. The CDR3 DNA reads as TGTGCCAGCAGTGAAAGACAGGGGGCGAGGAACGAGCAGTACTTC.

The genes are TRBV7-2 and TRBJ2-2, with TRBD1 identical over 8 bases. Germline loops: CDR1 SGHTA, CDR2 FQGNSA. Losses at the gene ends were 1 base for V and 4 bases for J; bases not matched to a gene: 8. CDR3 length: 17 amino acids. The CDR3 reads CASSLDWAGGTTGELFF. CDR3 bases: TGTGCCAGCAGCTTAGATTGGGCAGGGGGCACCACCGGGGAGCTGTTTTTT.

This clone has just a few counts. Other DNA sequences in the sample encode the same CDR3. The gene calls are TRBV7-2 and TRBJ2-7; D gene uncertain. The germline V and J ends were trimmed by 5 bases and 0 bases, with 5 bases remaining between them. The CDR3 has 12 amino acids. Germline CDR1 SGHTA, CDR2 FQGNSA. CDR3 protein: CASSLTSYEQYF. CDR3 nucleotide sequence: TGTGCCAGCAGCCTAACCTCCTACGAGCAGTACTTC.

Written as DNA, the CDR3 is TGTGCCAGCAGTTTGCGGGGGGCCAACTCCTACGAGCAGTACTTC. Residues: CASSLRGANSYEQYF. The V and J genes are TRBV6-1 and TRBJ2-7, with 8 bases aligning to TRBD2. Losses at the gene ends were 5 bases for V and 0 bases for J; bases not matched to a gene: 6. The V gene's germline CDR1 is MNHNS and CDR2 SASEGT. There are 15 residues in the CDR3.

CDR3 protein: CASSARLDSYEQYF. In nucleotides, the CDR3 is TGTGCCAGCAGCGCGAGACTGGACTCCTACGAGCAGTACTTC. The rearrangement joins TRBV9 to TRBJ2-7; D gene ambiguous. V gave up 3 bases and J gave up 0 bases, with 10 bases separating them. The CDR3 covers 14 residues. CDR1 is SGDLS and CDR2 is YYNGEE in the germline V gene.

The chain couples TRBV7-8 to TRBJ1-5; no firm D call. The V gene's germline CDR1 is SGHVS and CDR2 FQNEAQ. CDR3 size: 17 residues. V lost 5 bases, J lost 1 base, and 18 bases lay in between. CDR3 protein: CASSPSARVGSNQPQHF. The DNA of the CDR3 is TGTGCCAGCAGCCCGTCAGCCAGAGTCGGCAGCAATCAGCCCCAGCATTTT.

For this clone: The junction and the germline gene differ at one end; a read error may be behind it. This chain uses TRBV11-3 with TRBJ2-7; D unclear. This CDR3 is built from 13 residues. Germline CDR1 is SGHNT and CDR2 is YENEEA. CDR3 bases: TGTGCCAGCAGCTTAGGAACGGATTACGGGCAGTACTTC. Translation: CASSLGTDYGQYF.

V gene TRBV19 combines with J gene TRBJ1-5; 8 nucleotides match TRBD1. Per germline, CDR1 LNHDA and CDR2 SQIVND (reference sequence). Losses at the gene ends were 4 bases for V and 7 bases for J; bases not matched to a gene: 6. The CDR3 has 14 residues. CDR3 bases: TGTGCCAGTAGTAGAGACAGGGGAAAACAGCCCCAGCATTTT. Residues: CASSRDRGKQPQHF.

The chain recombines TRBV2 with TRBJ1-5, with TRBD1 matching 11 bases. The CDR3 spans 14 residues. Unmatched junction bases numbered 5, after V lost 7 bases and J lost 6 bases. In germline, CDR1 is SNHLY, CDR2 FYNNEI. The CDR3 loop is CASTGTGGSQPQHF. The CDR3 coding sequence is TGTGCCAGCACAGGGACAGGGGGTAGTCAGCCCCAGCATTTT.

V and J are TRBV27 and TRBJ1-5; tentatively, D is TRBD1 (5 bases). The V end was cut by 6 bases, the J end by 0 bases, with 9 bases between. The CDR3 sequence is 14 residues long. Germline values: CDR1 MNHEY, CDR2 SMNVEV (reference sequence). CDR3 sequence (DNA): TGTGCCAGCAGGGGGGGGTATAGCAATCAGCCCCAGCATTTT. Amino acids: CASRGGYSNQPQHF.

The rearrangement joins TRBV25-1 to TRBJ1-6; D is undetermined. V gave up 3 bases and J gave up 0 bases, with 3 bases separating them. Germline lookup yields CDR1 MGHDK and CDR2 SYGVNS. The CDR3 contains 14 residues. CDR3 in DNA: TGTGCCAGCAGTGATAGCTCCTATAATTCACCCCTCCACTTT. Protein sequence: CASSDSSYNSPLHF.

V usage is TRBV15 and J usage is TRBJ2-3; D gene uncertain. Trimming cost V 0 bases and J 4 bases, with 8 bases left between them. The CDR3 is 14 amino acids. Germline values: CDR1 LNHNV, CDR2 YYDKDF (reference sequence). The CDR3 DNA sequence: TGTGCCACCAGCAGAGATTGGAACGCAGATACGCAGTATTTT. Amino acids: CATSRDWNADTQYF.